Each of the 24 T cell receptor beta chains below was sequenced from the same sample in a study of T cell repertoires in cytomegalovirus infection. MiXCR was run by TCRdb on the reads, yielding one entry per CDR3 protein. The sample contains hundreds of thousands of distinct CDR3 sequences, about 30% of which appear only once. These receptors have no identified antigens. The starting material was cultured PBMCs, obtained from culture after CMV antigen stimulation. The receptors originated from a human donor in good health (CMV status not recorded). Some clones in this sample may be carry-over from other donors' samples.

Written as DNA, the CDR3 is TGTGCCACCAGCAGGGCCCGGGGGGGCTACACCTTC. It codes for CATSRARGGYTF. The chain carries TRBV15 and TRBJ1-2, with D possibly being TRBD1 (5 bases). V dropped 3 bases and J dropped 8 bases, with 10 bases sitting between them. Germline V gene data show CDR1 as LNHNV and CDR2 as YYDKDF (reference sequence). This CDR3 spans 12 amino acids.

V and J are TRBV30 and TRBJ2-1, with D unresolved. Germline lookup yields CDR1 GTSNPN and CDR2 SVGIG (reference sequence). The V end was cut by 0 bases, the J end by 5 bases, with 2 bases between. The CDR3 is 11 residues long. The CDR3 sequence is CAWSVHNEQFF. The DNA of the CDR3 is TGTGCCTGGAGTGTACACAATGAGCAGTTCTTC. Variable domain in full (rest from reference TRBV30 and TRBJ2-1): SQTIHQWPATLVQPVGSPLSLECTVEGTSNPNLYWYRQAAGRGLQLLFYSVGIGQISSEVPQNLSASRPQDRQFILSSKKLLLSDSGFYLCAWSVHNEQFFGPGTRLTVL.

This clonotype was found many times. The chain carries TRBV7-2 and TRBJ2-7, with unresolved D. From germline, CDR1 is SGHTA and CDR2 FQGNSA. Trimming stripped 2 bases from V and 5 bases from J, with 10 bases between. CDR3 length equals 13 residues. Here the CDR3 reads CASSLMGRNEQYF. CDR3 in DNA: TGTGCCAGCAGCTTAATGGGCCGGAACGAGCAGTACTTC. The full variable domain, with the rest looked up from reference TRBV7-2 and TRBJ2-7, is GAGVSQSPSNKVTEKGKDVELRCDPISGHTALYWYRQSLGQGLEFLIYFQGNSAPDKSGLPSDRFSAERTGGSVSTLTIQRTQQEDSAVYLCASSLMGRNEQYFGPGTRLTVT.

The chain links TRBV9 to TRBJ1-2; D is ambiguous. CDR3 length: 15 residues. Trimming took off 5 bases at V and 2 bases at J, with 16 bases between the two ends. Germline lookup yields CDR1 SGDLS and CDR2 YYNGEE. The chain's CDR3 is CASSGVEGDNYGYTF. CDR3 DNA: TGTGCCAGCAGTGGGGTGGAGGGTGACAACTATGGCTACACCTTC.

This clonotype was seen more than once but under ten times. This CDR3 is CASSAGSGGNEQFF. CDR3 in DNA: TGTGCCAGCTCCGCTGGGAGCGGGGGCAATGAGCAGTTCTTC. The chain combines TRBV18 with TRBJ2-1; 8 positions match TRBD2. V was clipped by 6 bases and J by 6 bases; unmatched bases: 7. The germline gives CDR1 KGHSH, CDR2 LQKENI. The CDR3 is 14 residues long. The complete variable domain, with remaining parts taken from reference TRBV18 and TRBJ2-1, reads NAGVMQNPRHLVRRRGQEARLRCSPMKGHSHVYWYRQLPEEGLKFMVYLQKENIIDESGMPKERFSAEFPKEGPSILRIQQVVRGDSAAYFCASSAGSGGNEQFFGPGTRLTVL.

The table lists this clonotype with a few counts. This rearrangement joins TRBV12-3 or TRBV12-4 to TRBJ1-2, with unresolved D. V dropped 8 bases and J dropped 3 bases, with 7 bases sitting between them. This CDR3 comprises 11 residues. The CDR3 reads CASGGDYGYTF. The CDR3 bases are TGTGCCAGCGGTGGTGACTATGGCTACACCTTC.

The chain combines TRBV7-9 with TRBJ1-1, with 9 bases matching TRBD1. The germline V gene has CDR1 SEHNR and CDR2 FQNEAQ (reference sequence). The CDR3 extends over 13 amino acids. V shed 8 bases, J shed 7 bases, and the junction held 8 bases outside the gene matches. Written as DNA, the CDR3 is TGTGCCAGCGGGCTACAGGGGGCGGTTGAAGCTTTCTTT. Translating it yields CASGLQGAVEAFF. Supplemented by reference TRBV7-9 and TRBJ1-1, the full variable domain reads DTGVSQNPRHKITKRGQNVTFRCDPISEHNRLYWYRQTLGQGPEFLTYFQNEAQLEKSRLLSDRFSAERPKGSFSTLEIQRTEQGDSAMYLCASGLQGAVEAFFGQGTRLTVV.

This clonotype turned up a few times. The DNA of the CDR3 is TGTGCCAGCAGCTTATGGGTTTCCGACGAGCAGTACTTC. Translation: CASSLWVSDEQYF. J is TRBJ2-7 and V is TRBV7-9; D unclear. Germline CDR1 reads SEHNR; CDR2 reads FQNEAQ (reference sequence). Deletions cut 2 bases from V and 5 bases from J, with 10 bases between. The CDR3 runs 13 residues.

Only a few counts were recorded for this clonotype. V usage is TRBV18 and J usage is TRBJ2-1; TRBD2 matches 10 bases. Trimming removed 4 bases from V and 7 bases from J; junction bases left unmatched: 13. Germline CDR1 and CDR2: KGHSH and LQKENI. The CDR3 is 17 residues long. In DNA, the CDR3 is TGTGCCAGCTCACTCCCCCCACGGACTAGCGGCAGAAATGAGCAGTTCTTC. This codes for CASSLPPRTSGRNEQFF.

The chain recombines TRBV5-1 with TRBJ1-1; D unclear. The CDR3 is made up of 13 amino acids. Trimming left V 3 bases short and J 11 bases short, with 17 bases between. Germline V gene lookup returns CDR1 SGHRS and CDR2 YFSETQ. CDR3 amino acids: CASSSLGRSNAFF. The CDR3 bases are TGCGCCAGCAGCTCCCTGGGCCGGTCTAACGCTTTCTTT.

This clonotype was counted only a few times. This chain joins TRBV12-3 or TRBV12-4 and TRBJ2-1, with 7 bases that match TRBD1. This CDR3 region has 15 residues. With 7 bases clipped from V and 6 bases from J, the junction kept 12 bases outside the gene matches. The CDR3 sequence is CASNNGDRQSNEQFF. The CDR3, as DNA: TGTGCCAGCAACAATGGGGACAGACAATCCAATGAGCAGTTCTTC.

This clonotype was counted a few times. The chain is built from TRBV20-1 and TRBJ1-1; tentatively, D is TRBD1 (5 bases). Germline V gene lookup returns CDR1 DFQATT and CDR2 SNEGSKA (reference sequence). The length of the CDR3 is 13 residues. V was shortened by 6 bases and J by 2 bases, with 13 bases between the two germline ends. The CDR3 region is CSAAGTDNTEAFF. Here the CDR3 DNA reads TGCAGTGCCGCCGGGACCGATAACACTGAAGCTTTCTTT.

The chain links TRBV6-4 to TRBJ2-1; D not resolved. Germline values: CDR1 MRHNA, CDR2 SNTAGT. V lost 3 bases, J lost 10 bases, and 10 bases lay in between. The CDR3 has 12 amino acids. The CDR3 spells CASSDLGIEQFF. Written as DNA, the CDR3 is TGTGCCAGCAGTGATCTGGGAATCGAGCAGTTCTTC.

In its sample, this clonotype was seen a few times. The chain combines TRBV12-3 or TRBV12-4 with TRBJ2-2; D perhaps matches TRBD1 (5 bases). Trimming stripped 8 bases from V and 0 bases from J, with 19 bases between. The CDR3 covers 17 residues. In DNA form, the CDR3 reads TGTGCCAGCTTCCACGAGGCAGGGCCGTCGAACACCGGGGAGCTGTTTTTT. It codes for CASFHEAGPSNTGELFF.

V and J are TRBV6-2 or TRBV6-3 and TRBJ1-2; D remains ambiguous. The CDR3 is 11 amino acids. Per the germline V gene, CDR1 is MNHEY and CDR2 is SVGEGT. Trimming removed 2 bases from V and 8 bases from J, with 6 bases in between. CDR3 bases: TGTGCCAGCAGTTACCGGTCGGGCTACACCTTC. Translation: CASSYRSGYTF.

The chain couples TRBV20-1 to TRBJ1-5, with TRBD1 matching 9 bases. The germline V gene encodes CDR1 DFQATT and CDR2 SNEGSKA (reference sequence). The length of the CDR3 is 12 residues. The trim removed 5 bases at V and 10 bases at J, leaving 6 bases unmatched. CDR3 residues: CSARTGDGPQHF. The CDR3 bases are TGCAGTGCTCGGACAGGGGATGGTCCCCAGCATTTT.

DNA of the CDR3: TGTGCCAGCAGTTTAAATGGCGATCAGCCCCAGCATTTT. Its translation is CASSLNGDQPQHF. The rearrangement links TRBV27 to TRBJ1-5; the D is unclear. CDR1 and CDR2 (germline): MNHEY, SMNVEV (reference sequence). The CDR3 totals 13 residues. Deletions cut 2 bases from V and 5 bases from J, with 7 bases between.

The table lists this clonotype with a few counts. The chain is built from TRBV12-3 or TRBV12-4 and TRBJ1-1; D unclear. This CDR3 has 13 residues. V shed 5 bases and J shed 5 bases, with 12 bases lying between them. CDR3 nucleotide sequence: TGTGCCAGCAGTAAGGCCACCGGGACTGAAGCTTTCTTT. Its translation: CASSKATGTEAFF.

The chain employs TRBV2 and TRBJ2-7; 10 bases agree with TRBD1. The junction had 8 bases not matched to a gene; V was cut back by 7 bases and J by 2 bases. The CDR3 consists of 15 residues. The germline CDR1 and CDR2 sequences are SNHLY and FYNNEI. The CDR3 sequence: CASNDRGRGPYEQYF. The CDR3 region has the DNA TGTGCCAGCAACGACAGGGGGCGCGGCCCCTACGAGCAGTACTTC.

Many counts were recorded for this clonotype. The chain has TRBV12-3 or TRBV12-4 and TRBJ2-1, with D possibly being TRBD2 (5 bases). The germline V and J ends were trimmed by 6 bases and 5 bases, with 17 bases remaining between them. The CDR3 totals 15 residues. CDR3 sequence reads: CASSPTVRDNNEQFF. In DNA, the CDR3 is TGTGCCAGCAGCCCAACGGTTCGGGATAACAATGAGCAGTTCTTC.

DNA of the CDR3: TGTGCCACCTTCAACGGGAATGCCTACAATGAGCAGTTCTTC. As protein: CATFNGNAYNEQFF. V and J are TRBV10-3 and TRBJ2-1, with D perhaps matching TRBD2 (5 bases). Germline V gene data show CDR1 as ENHRY and CDR2 as SYGVKD. The CDR3 covers 14 residues. Trimming shortened V by 10 bases and J by 2 bases, and 15 bases separated the two germline ends.

The V call is TRBV7-9, the J call TRBJ2-7; D is undetermined. V lost 3 bases and J lost 1, with 16 bases in between. The CDR3 runs 16 residues. Germline lookup yields CDR1 SEHNR and CDR2 FQNEAQ (reference sequence). The CDR3 reads CASSFLDLQESYEQYF. DNA of the CDR3: TGTGCCAGCAGCTTCTTGGACCTCCAGGAGTCCTACGAGCAGTACTTC.

V gene TRBV15 combines with J gene TRBJ2-2; D unclear. The V end was cut by 3 bases, the J end by 9 bases, with 8 bases between. This CDR3 has 12 amino acids. Germline V gene lookup returns CDR1 LNHNV and CDR2 YYDKDF (reference sequence). CDR3 residues: CATSRAPRELFF. CDR3 nucleotide sequence: TGTGCCACCAGCAGGGCCCCGCGGGAGCTGTTTTTT.

V usage is TRBV11-2 and J usage is TRBJ1-1; the D is unclear. The CDR3 contains 14 residues. Germline V lookup: CDR1 SGHAT, CDR2 FQNNGV. Between the trimmed V and J ends, which lost 5 bases and 0 bases, there was a span of 10 bases. The CDR3 is CASSGNRMNTEAFF. In DNA, the CDR3 is TGTGCCAGCAGCGGGAATAGAATGAACACTGAAGCTTTCTTT.